This is a list of T cell receptor beta chains from one sample in a study of T cell responses to AZD1222 COVID-19 vaccine. Repertoires were generated with immunoSEQ multiplex PCR, while TCRdb's copy carries only in-frame clones and drops some. The sample includes roughly 150,000 clones, approximately 93% of them seen just once. The input for sequencing was peripheral blood, taken 28 days after the second AZD1222 dose. These receptors all come from an adult who received the AZD1222 COVID-19 vaccine. The CDR3 runs from the conserved cysteine through the conserved F or W. Each record gives: D gene, V gene, clone size, J gene, CDR3 DNA, CDR3 protein. A D gene is named only where the DNA matches it firmly. Only part of the rows carry a size: once, few, many, or a class if the clone is expanded.

TRBD1	TRBV6-6	.	TRBJ1-6	TGTGCCAGCAGTCCGCGAACAGGGGCAGGGAATAATTCACCCCTCCACTTT	CASSPRTGAGNNSPLHF
.	TRBV5-4	.	TRBJ2-7	TGTGCCAGCAGCCTGAACAGGAATACTTACGAGCAGTACTTC	CASSLNRNTYEQYF
.	TRBV15	.	TRBJ1-4	TGTGCCACCAGCAACACGAAAACAGGGCAGCCTAATGAAAAACTGTTTTTT	CATSNTKTGQPNEKLFF
.	TRBV7-9	.	TRBJ1-1	TGTGCCAGCAGCCCCCTGGGAAGCGGGAACACTGAAGCTTTCTTT	CASSPLGSGNTEAFF
.	TRBV19	.	TRBJ1-1	TGTGCCAGTAGTTTATTGGCCGCGGTGGGAACTATGAACACTGAAGCTTTCTTT	CASSLLAAVGTMNTEAFF
.	TRBV4-1	.	TRBJ1-1	TGCGCCAGCAGCCAACTCCCCCAGGCCACCACCACGATAGACACTGAAGCTTTCTTT	CASSQLPQATTTIDTEAFF
.	TRBV7-8	.	TRBJ2-2	TGTGCCAGCAGGGTAGAGATGAACACCGGGGAGCTGTTTTTT	CASRVEMNTGELFF
.	TRBV27	few	TRBJ1-4	TGTGCCAGCAGTTCGTGGCAGGGGCGGAGGTATGCAACTAATGAAAAACTGTTTTTT	CASSSWQGRRYATNEKLFF
TRBD2	TRBV9	.	TRBJ2-1	TGTGCCAGCACCAGCGGGGGGGAGCTCGATGAGCAGTTCTTC	CASTSGGELDEQFF
.	TRBV11-3	.	TRBJ1-1	TGTGCCAGCAGCCTTTTCTCTAACACTGAAGCTTTCTTT	CASSLFSNTEAFF
TRBD1	TRBV28	.	TRBJ1-5	TGTGCCAGCAGACCGACAGGGGGGATACACAATCAGCCCCAGCATTTT	CASRPTGGIHNQPQHF
TRBD2	TRBV27	.	TRBJ2-1	TGTGCCAGCAGTAAACCGAGACTAGCGGGAGACAATGAGCAGTTCTTC	CASSKPRLAGDNEQFF
TRBD2	TRBV7-9	.	TRBJ2-5	TGTGCCAGCAGCTTGTGGGATAGCGGGGGGGAAGAGACCCAGTACTTC	CASSLWDSGGEETQYF
TRBD2	TRBV28	.	TRBJ2-7	TGTGCCAGCAGTTTCCCCCGACTAGCGCGGTCCTACGAGCAGTACTTC	CASSFPRLARSYEQYF
.	TRBV20-1	.	TRBJ1-1	TGCAGTGCTAGTCTGGCAGGCCGCCTTGACACTGAAGCTTTCTTT	CSASLAGRLDTEAFF
.	TRBV9	.	TRBJ2-1	TGTGCCAGCAGCGTAGGCCGGGGCAGCTCCTACAATGAGCAGTTCTTC	CASSVGRGSSYNEQFF
TRBD1	TRBV10-3	.	TRBJ2-2	TGTGCCATCACGAGGACAGGGGCGAACACCGGGGAGCTGTTTTTT	CAITRTGANTGELFF
TRBD1	TRBV15	.	TRBJ2-7	TGTGCCACCGGGAACAGGGGGCTAAGTTACGAGCAGTACTTC	CATGNRGLSYEQYF
TRBD1	TRBV5-1	.	TRBJ2-2	TGCGCCAGCAGCGCCATAGGACAGGGGGCGCATGCCGGGGAGCTGTTTTTT	CASSAIGQGAHAGELFF
TRBD1	TRBV2	.	TRBJ2-1	TGTGCCAGCAGTGACCGGGACAGGGGAAGTGAGCAGTTCTTC	CASSDRDRGSEQFF
TRBD1	TRBV28	.	TRBJ1-4	TGTGCCAGCAGCTACCGACAGGGGGAAGATGAAAAACTGTTTTTT	CASSYRQGEDEKLFF
.	TRBV29-1	.	TRBJ2-1	TGCAGCGTCGACCAGGTAGTTAATGAGCAGTTCTTC	CSVDQVVNEQFF
.	TRBV10-2	.	TRBJ2-4	TGCGCCAGCAGTGAATGGCCTCGAGGAAAAAACATTCAGTACTTC	CASSEWPRGKNIQYF
.	TRBV4-1	.	TRBJ1-4	TGCGCCAGCGCATTTGGGGAAAGGGAAAAACTGTTTTTT	CASAFGEREKLFF
TRBD1	TRBV14	.	TRBJ1-6	TGTGCCAGCAGCAGACGACAGGGGAATTCACCCCTCCACTTT	CASSRRQGNSPLHF
.	TRBV4-3	.	TRBJ1-2	TGCGCCAGCAGCCAAGATTCCCGGACCTATGGCTACACCTTC	CASSQDSRTYGYTF
TRBD1	TRBV5-4	.	TRBJ2-7	TGTGCCAGCAGCTTGGGGCTGGACAGGGCCAGCGAGCAGTACTTC	CASSLGLDRASEQYF
TRBD1	TRBV11-2	.	TRBJ1-2	TGTGCCACCTCGTATACAGGGGAGGTGGGCTACACCTTC	CATSYTGEVGYTF